The present entry profiles one T cell receptor (beta chain) with its context. This specimen belongs to a study of blood T cell repertoires in COVID-19. About the study: From T cells, B-cell-depleted T cells, or PBMCs came the material, which was cDNA or gDNA.

Authors' methods: The assay estimated nucleated cells by amplifying reference gene primers. Assay: immunoSEQ multiplex PCR; the TCRdb copy retains only in-frame clones and omits some. V, J and clone size reflect that table, while D and trimming were determined from the DNA. Of a few hundred thousand clones listed, nearly 90% are singletons. The germline V gene encodes CDR1 SEHNR and CDR2 FQNEAQ (reference sequence). This CDR3 comprises 16 residues. The V and J ends lost 2 bases and 0 bases respectively, with 11 bases between them. The chain is built from TRBV7-9 and TRBJ2-1; D is possibly TRBD2 (6 bases). The sequenced material came from peripheral blood. This sequence originates from a human donor in a cohort sampled during active COVID-19. CDR3 sequence (DNA): TGTGCCAGCAGCTTACCGGGGGTCGGCTCCTACAATGAGCAGTTCTTC. Amino acid sequence: CASSLPGVGSYNEQFF. Full variable domain (missing parts from reference TRBV7-9 and TRBJ2-1): DTGVSQNPRHKITKRGQNVTFRCDPISEHNRLYWYRQTLGQGPEFLTYFQNEAQLEKSRLLSDRFSAERPKGSFSTLEIQRTEQGDSAMYLCASSLPGVGSYNEQFFGPGTRLTVL.